This T cell receptor (beta chain) was captured by sequencing in a study of response to subunit inactivated influenza vaccine (dated by TCRdb to the late 2010s). Notes on the research overall: To follow how T cells responded to a trivalent subunit inactivated influenza vaccine, the researchers relied on deep quantitative profiling of the T cell receptor repertoire. On the study overall, not on this receptor specifically: The authors suggested that each seasonal influenza vaccination may recruit only a limited number of new T cells.

Library construction relied on RT-PCR. Reads for this sample came from an Illumina HiSeq 2500. Using fastp trimming at Q25 and MiXCR clonotype assembly, TCRdb reanalyzed the public sequencing data and kept in-frame beta chains. Identical CDR3 proteins give one entry, which carries the most common genes and DNA. This sample is represented by about 520,000 distinct CDR3 sequences; roughly 7.9% of them were singletons. The ten largest clones capture 13% of the sample. Points on this clonotype: Its binding antigen is unknown. Within one base of it there is no much larger clone, and no base qualities were kept.

According to the germline V gene, CDR1 reads SGHRS and CDR2 reads YFSETQ. Cut back by 0 bases and 4 bases, the V and J ends lie 15 bases apart. The CDR3 sequence holds 16 residues, the cysteine and phenylalanine included. CDR3 DNA only is kept here, 48 bases in frame from base 1. The sequence came from a man between 50 and 75 years old who received an inactivated influenza vaccine. Donor details come from another sample of the same person, matched by shared clones. The receptor chain draws on TRBV5-1 and TRBJ2-3; TRBD2 is a weak D gene call, 5 bases matching. This specimen was PBMCs from blood, taken less than 30 months after vaccination. For the CDR3, the sequence is CASSLESSRFADTQYF. The DNA sequence is as follows: TGCGCCAGCAGCTTGGAATCTAGCCGGTTCGCAGATACGCAGTATTTT.